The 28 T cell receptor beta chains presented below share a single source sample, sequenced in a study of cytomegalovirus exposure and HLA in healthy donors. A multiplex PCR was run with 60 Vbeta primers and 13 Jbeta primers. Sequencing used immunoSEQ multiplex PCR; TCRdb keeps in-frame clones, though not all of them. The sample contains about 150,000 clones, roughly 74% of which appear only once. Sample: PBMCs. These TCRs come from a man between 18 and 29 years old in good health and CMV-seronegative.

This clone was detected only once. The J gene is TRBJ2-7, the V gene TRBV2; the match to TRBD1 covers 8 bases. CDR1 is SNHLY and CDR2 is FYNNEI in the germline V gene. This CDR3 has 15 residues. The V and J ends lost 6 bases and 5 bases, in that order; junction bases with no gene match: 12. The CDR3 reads CASRDGRGRRDEQYV. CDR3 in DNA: TGTGCCAGCAGGGATGGCAGGGGGCGCCGGGACGAGCAGTACGTC.

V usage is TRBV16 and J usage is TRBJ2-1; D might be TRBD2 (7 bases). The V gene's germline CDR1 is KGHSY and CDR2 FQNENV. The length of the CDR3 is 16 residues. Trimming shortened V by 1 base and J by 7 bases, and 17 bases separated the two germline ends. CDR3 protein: CASSQFSGGAGNEQFF. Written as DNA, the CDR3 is TGTGCCAGCAGCCAATTCAGTGGGGGGGCCGGGAATGAGCAGTTCTTC.

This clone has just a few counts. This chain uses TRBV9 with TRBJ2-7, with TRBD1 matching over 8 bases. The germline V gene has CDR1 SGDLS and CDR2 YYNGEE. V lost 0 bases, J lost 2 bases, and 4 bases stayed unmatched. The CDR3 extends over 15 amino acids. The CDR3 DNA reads TGTGCCAGCAGCGTAGGGGGGGACAGGACCTACGAGCAGTACTTC. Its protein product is CASSVGGDRTYEQYF.

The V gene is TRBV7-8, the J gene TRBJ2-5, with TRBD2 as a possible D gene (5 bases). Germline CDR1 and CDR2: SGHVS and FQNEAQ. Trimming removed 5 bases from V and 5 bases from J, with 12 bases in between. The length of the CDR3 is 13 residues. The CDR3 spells CASSPLAYETQYF. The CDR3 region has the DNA TGTGCCAGCAGCCCTCTAGCTTATGAGACCCAGTACTTC.

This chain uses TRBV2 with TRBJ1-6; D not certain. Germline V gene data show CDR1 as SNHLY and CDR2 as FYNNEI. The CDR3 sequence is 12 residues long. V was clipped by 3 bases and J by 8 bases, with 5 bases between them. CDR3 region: CASSEADSPLHF. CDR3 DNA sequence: TGTGCCAGCAGTGAGGCAGATTCACCCCTCCACTTT.

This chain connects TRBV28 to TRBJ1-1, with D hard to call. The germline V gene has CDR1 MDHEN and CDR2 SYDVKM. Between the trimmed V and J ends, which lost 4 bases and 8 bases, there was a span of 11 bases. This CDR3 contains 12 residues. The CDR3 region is CASSYGRREAFF. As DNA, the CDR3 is TGTGCCAGCAGTTATGGGAGGAGGGAAGCTTTCTTT.

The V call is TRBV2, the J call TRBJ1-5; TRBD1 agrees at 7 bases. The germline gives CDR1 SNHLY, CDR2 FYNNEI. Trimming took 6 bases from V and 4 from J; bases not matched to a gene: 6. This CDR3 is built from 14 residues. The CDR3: CASSVGTVNQPQHF. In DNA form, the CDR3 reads TGTGCCAGCAGCGTAGGGACAGTAAATCAGCCCCAGCATTTT.

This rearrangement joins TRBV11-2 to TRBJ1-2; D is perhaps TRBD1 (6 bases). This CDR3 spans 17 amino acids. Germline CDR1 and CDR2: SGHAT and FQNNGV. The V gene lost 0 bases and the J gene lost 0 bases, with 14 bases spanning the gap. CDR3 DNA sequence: TGTGCCAGCAGCTTAGATCAGTCAGGGGAAGCTAACTATGGCTACACCTTC. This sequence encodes CASSLDQSGEANYGYTF.

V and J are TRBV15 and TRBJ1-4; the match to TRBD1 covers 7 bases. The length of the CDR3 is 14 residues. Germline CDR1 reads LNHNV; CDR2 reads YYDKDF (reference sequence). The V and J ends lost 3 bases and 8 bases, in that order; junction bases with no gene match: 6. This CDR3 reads CATSRGTAQEKLFF. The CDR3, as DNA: TGTGCCACCAGCAGGGGGACAGCTCAGGAAAAACTGTTTTTT.

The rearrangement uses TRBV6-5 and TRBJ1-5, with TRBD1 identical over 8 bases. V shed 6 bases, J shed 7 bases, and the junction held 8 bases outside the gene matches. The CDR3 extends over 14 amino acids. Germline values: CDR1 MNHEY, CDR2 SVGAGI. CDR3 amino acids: CASRPQGATQPQHF. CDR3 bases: TGTGCCAGCAGACCCCAGGGGGCCACGCAGCCCCAGCATTTT.

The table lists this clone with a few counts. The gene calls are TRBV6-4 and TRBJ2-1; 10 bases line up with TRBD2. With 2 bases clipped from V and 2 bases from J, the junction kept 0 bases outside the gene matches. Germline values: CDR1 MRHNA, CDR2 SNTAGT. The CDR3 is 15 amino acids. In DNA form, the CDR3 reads TGTGCCAGCAGTGACCTAGCGGGAGCCTACAATGAGCAGTTCTTC. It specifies CASSDLAGAYNEQFF.

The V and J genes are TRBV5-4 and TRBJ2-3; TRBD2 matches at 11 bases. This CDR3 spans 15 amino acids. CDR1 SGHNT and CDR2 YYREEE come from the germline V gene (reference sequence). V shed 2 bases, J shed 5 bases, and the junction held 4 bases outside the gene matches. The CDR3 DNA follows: TGTGCCAGCAGCTTCGGGACTAGCGGAGGAGATACGCAGTATTTT. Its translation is CASSFGTSGGDTQYF.

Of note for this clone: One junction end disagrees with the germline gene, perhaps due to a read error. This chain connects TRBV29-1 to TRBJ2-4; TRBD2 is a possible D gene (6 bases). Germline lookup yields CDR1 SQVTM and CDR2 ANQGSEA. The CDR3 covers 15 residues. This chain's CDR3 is CSVEVIELAKNSQYF. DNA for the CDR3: TGCAGCGTTGAAGTGATCGAACTAGCCAAAAACAGTCAGTACTTC.

The CDR3 coding sequence is TGTGCCAGCAGTGACAGGGTCTATAATTCACCCCTCCACTTT. Amino acids: CASSDRVYNSPLHF. V gene TRBV6-1 combines with J gene TRBJ1-6; the D gene is possibly TRBD1 (5 bases). This CDR3 has 14 amino acids. CDR1 is MNHNS and CDR2 is SASEGT in the germline V gene. V was trimmed by 3 bases and J by 3 bases, leaving 6 bases between them.

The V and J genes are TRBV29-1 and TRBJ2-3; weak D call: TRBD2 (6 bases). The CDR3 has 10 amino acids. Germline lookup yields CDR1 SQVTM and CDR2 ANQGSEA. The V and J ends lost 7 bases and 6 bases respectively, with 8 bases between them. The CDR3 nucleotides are TGCAGCGCTGGGGGGGATACGCAGTATTTT. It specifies CSAGGDTQYF.

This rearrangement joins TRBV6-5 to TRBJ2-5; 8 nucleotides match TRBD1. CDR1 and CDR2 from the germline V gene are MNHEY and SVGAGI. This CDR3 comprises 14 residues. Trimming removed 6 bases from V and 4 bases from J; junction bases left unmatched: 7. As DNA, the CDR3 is TGTGCCAGCAGACAACAGGGGGTTCGAGAGACCCAGTACTTC. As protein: CASRQQGVRETQYF.

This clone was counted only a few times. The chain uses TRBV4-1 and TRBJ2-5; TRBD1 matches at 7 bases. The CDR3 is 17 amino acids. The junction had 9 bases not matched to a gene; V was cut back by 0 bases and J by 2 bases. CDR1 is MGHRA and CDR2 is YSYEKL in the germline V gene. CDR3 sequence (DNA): TGCGCCAGCAGCCAAGAGATTCCGGGACAGCCTCAAGAGACCCAGTACTTC. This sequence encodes CASSQEIPGQPQETQYF.

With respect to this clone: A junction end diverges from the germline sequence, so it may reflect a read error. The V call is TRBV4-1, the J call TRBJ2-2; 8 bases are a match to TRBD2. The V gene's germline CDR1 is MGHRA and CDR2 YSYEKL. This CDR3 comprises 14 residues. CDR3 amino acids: CASGHGGGTGELFF. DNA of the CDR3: TGCGCCAGCGGCCACGGGGGGGGCACCGGGGAGCTGTTTTTT.

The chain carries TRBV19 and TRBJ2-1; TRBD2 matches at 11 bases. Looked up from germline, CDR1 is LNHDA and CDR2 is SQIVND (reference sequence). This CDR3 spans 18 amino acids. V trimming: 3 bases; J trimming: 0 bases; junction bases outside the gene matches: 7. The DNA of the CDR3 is TGTGCCAGTAGTATGCCTAGCGGGGGGACAGGCTCCTACAATGAGCAGTTCTTC. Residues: CASSMPSGGTGSYNEQFF.

CDR3 DNA sequence: TGCGCCAGCAGCTTGGTTAGTATAGGGGCGAACACTGAAGCTTTCTTT. It specifies CASSLVSIGANTEAFF. The rearrangement links TRBV5-1 to TRBJ1-1; perhaps TRBD1 as D (5 bases). CDR1 is SGHRS and CDR2 is YFSETQ in the germline V gene. V dropped 0 bases and J dropped 1 base, with 13 bases sitting between them. The CDR3 covers 16 residues.

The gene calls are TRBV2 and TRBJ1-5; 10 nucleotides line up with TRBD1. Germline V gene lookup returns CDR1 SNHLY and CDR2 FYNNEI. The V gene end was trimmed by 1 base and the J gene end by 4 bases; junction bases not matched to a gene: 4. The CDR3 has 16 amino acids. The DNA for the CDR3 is TGTGCCAGCAGTGAAGGGACAGGGGGATTTAATCAGCCCCAGCATTTT. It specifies CASSEGTGGFNQPQHF.

The CDR3 DNA is TGTGCCAGCAGCCAGGCCGCCCCTGCAGCGTCACCCCTCCACTTT. Encoded protein: CASSQAAPAASPLHF. The rearrangement joins TRBV4-2 to TRBJ1-6; unclear D gene. The CDR3 is 15 residues long. V was cut by 3 bases and J by 10 bases, with 16 bases left in between. CDR1 is LGHNA, CDR2 YNFKEQ, per germline.

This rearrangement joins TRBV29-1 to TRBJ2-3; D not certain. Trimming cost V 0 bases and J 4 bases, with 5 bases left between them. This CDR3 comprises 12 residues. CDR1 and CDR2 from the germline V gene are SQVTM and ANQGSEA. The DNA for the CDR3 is TGCAGCGTTGAAGACAGTGCAGATACGCAGTATTTT. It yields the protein CSVEDSADTQYF.

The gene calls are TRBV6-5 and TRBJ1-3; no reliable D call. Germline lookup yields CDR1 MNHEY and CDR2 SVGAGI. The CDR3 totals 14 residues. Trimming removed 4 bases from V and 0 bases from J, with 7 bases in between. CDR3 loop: CASSLASSGNTIYF. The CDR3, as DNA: TGTGCCAGCAGTTTGGCAAGCTCTGGAAACACCATATATTTT.

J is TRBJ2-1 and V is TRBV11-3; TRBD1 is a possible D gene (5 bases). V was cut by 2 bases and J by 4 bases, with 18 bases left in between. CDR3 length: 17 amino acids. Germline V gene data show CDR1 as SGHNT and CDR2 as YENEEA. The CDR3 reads CASSLNFHSNRYNEQFF. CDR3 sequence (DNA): TGTGCCAGCAGCTTAAACTTTCATTCTAACAGGTACAATGAGCAGTTCTTC.

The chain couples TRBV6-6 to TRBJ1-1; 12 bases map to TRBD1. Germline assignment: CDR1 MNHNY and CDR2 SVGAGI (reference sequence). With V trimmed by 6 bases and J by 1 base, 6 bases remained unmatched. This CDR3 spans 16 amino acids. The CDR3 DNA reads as TGTGCCAGCAGGGTCGGGACAGGGGGCACGAACACTGAAGCTTTCTTT. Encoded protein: CASRVGTGGTNTEAFF.

This CDR3 is CASTQPRVLTPLHF. The CDR3 region has the DNA TGTGCCAGTACCCAGCCGAGGGTTTTGACACCCCTCCACTTT. J is TRBJ1-6 and V is TRBV19, with unresolved D. Trimming removed 7 bases from V and 11 bases from J, with 18 bases in between. The CDR3 has 14 amino acids. CDR1 is LNHDA and CDR2 is SQIVND in the germline V gene (reference sequence). Full variable domain (rest looked up from reference TRBV19 and TRBJ1-6): DGGITQSPKYLFRKEGQNVTLSCEQNLNHDAMYWYRQDPGQGLRLIYYSQIVNDFQKGDIAEGYSVSREKKESFPLTVTSAQKNPTAFYLCASTQPRVLTPLHFGNGTRLTVT.

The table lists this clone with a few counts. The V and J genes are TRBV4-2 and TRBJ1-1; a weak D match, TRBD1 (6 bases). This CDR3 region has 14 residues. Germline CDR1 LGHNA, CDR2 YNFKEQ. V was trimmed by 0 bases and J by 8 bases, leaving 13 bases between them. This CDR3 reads CASSQDRGGSEAFF. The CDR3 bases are TGTGCCAGCAGCCAAGACAGGGGTGGATCGGAAGCTTTCTTT.